The next 8 T cell receptor beta chains were all read from a single sample in a study of blood T cells in healthy people across ages. Combining a sample-barcoded 5' primer with a J-beta primer mix, a second PCR ran for 7 to 11 cycles. TCRdb fed the 5' RACE reads into MiXCR, producing one record per CDR3 protein. The table includes about 930,000 distinct CDR3 sequences, under 35% detected once. The same data also contributed to another study, on T cells of mothers and their children.

What was sequenced was blood. These receptors came from a middle-aged woman in good health.

This clonotype was seen a handful of times. The J gene is TRBJ1-1, the V gene TRBV28; no definite D call. The CDR3 extends over 13 amino acids. Germline assignment: CDR1 MDHEN and CDR2 SYDVKM. V lost 6 bases to trimming and J lost 0 bases, with 8 bases between them. The CDR3, as DNA: TGTGCCAGCAGCCGTTTGGTGAACACTGAAGCTTTCTTT. Protein product: CASSRLVNTEAFF.

This clonotype was picked up a small number of times. The gene calls are TRBV5-1 and TRBJ2-2; D may be TRBD2 (6 bases). V dropped 4 bases and J dropped 5 bases, with 9 bases sitting between them. The germline V gene has CDR1 SGHRS and CDR2 YFSETQ. CDR3 length equals 13 residues. In DNA form, the CDR3 reads TGCGCCAGCAGCCTGACTAGAACCGGGGAGCTGTTTTTT. It is translated as CASSLTRTGELFF.

This clonotype occurred many times. The CDR3 bases are TGTGCCATCAGTGCCCAGGGGGGCTCCTACAATGAGCAGTTCTTC. Translating gives CAISAQGGSYNEQFF. The chain is built from TRBV10-3 and TRBJ2-1; possibly TRBD1 for D (7 bases). The CDR3 has 15 residues. V was pared by 4 bases and J by 0 bases, with 10 bases between. Germline assignment: CDR1 ENHRY and CDR2 SYGVKD.

The chain uses TRBV20-1 and TRBJ2-7; 8 bases align to TRBD2. V trimming: 6 bases; J trimming: 4 bases; junction bases outside the gene matches: 8. Looked up from germline, CDR1 is DFQATT and CDR2 is SNEGSKA (reference sequence). CDR3 size: 13 residues. For the CDR3, the DNA is TGCAGTGCCGACGGGGGCGGGAGGTACGAGCAGTACTTC. Amino acid sequence: CSADGGGRYEQYF.

This chain uses TRBV5-1 with TRBJ2-3, with D perhaps TRBD1 (5 bases). Trimming removed 4 bases from V and 0 bases from J, with 15 bases in between. The CDR3 sequence is 16 residues long. Per the germline V gene, CDR1 is SGHRS and CDR2 is YFSETQ. CDR3 protein: CASSPQALHSTDTQYF. CDR3 bases: TGCGCCAGCAGCCCACAGGCCCTCCATAGCACAGATACGCAGTATTTT. The variable domain in full, completed from reference TRBV5-1 and TRBJ2-3, reads KAGVTQTPRYLIKTRGQQVTLSCSPISGHRSVSWYQQTPGQGLQFLFEYFSETQRNKGNFPGRFSGRQFSNSRSEMNVSTLELGDSALYLCASSPQALHSTDTQYFGPGTRLTVL.

With respect to this clonotype: A much larger clonotype is one base distant, so this may be a read error. The chain has TRBV20-1 and TRBJ2-7; 9 bases fit TRBD2. CDR1 DFQATT and CDR2 SNEGSKA come from the germline V gene (reference sequence). This CDR3 comprises 14 residues. Germline trimming cut 3 bases from V and 7 bases from J; bases unmatched to any gene: 10. The chain's CDR3 is CSASSGGNYNEQYF. CDR3 DNA sequence: TGCAGTGCTAGCAGCGGGGGGAACTACAATGAGCAGTACTTC.

The chain joins TRBV5-1 to TRBJ2-5; TRBD1 might be the D (6 bases). V was pared by 4 bases and J by 5 bases, with 15 bases between. CDR3 length: 14 amino acids. The germline CDR1 and CDR2 sequences are SGHRS and YFSETQ. CDR3 region: CASSLRSRGETQYF. The CDR3 coding sequence is TGCGCCAGCAGCCTGAGAAGCAGGGGTGAGACCCAGTACTTC.

For this clonotype: The junction differs from germline at one of its ends, possibly a read error. The chain employs TRBV27 and TRBJ1-6; no clear D gene. Germline CDR1 MNHEY, CDR2 SMNVEV (reference sequence). The CDR3 totals 15 residues. The DNA for the CDR3 is TGTGCCATCAGTTTATCTCGGCTGCTTAATTCACCCCTCCACTTT. Its translation is CAISLSRLLNSPLHF.